This T cell receptor beta chain came from a study of CD8 T cells in Susac syndrome. After extraction with the RNeasy kit, roughly 0.5 to 1 ug of the RNA was reverse transcribed using random hexamers. The amplification used immunoSEQ multiplex PCR on TCR beta CDR3; it spanned 54 Vbeta and 13 Jbeta. TCRdb independently ran MiXCR on the immunoSEQ multiplex PCR reads; one entry per CDR3 protein. This table has 330,000 or so distinct CDR3 sequences, approximately 85% appearing once. Negative isolation yielded CD4+ and CD8+ T cells, and FACS enriched TEMRA cells. V was trimmed by 1 base and J by 0 bases, leaving 10 bases between them. Germline loops: CDR1 SGHVS, CDR2 FQNEAQ. The CDR3 is 15 residues long.

The chain has TRBV7-8 and TRBJ2-7, with D perhaps TRBD1 or TRBD2 (6 bases each). This receptor was identified in a human donor with multiple sclerosis. Material for sequencing was CD8+ T cells from PBMCs. The CDR3, as DNA: TGTGCCAGCAGCTTAGTTCGGGGGCTCTCCTACGAGCAGTACTTC. This codes for CASSLVRGLSYEQYF. The full variable domain, with the rest looked up from reference TRBV7-8 and TRBJ2-7, is GAGVSQSPRYKVAKRGQDVALRCDPISGHVSLFWYQQALGQGPEFLTYFQNEAQLDKSGLPSDRFFAERPEGSVSTLKIQRTQQEDSAVYLCASSLVRGLSYEQYFGPGTRLTVT.